Each of the 28 T cell receptor beta chains below was sequenced from the same sample in a study of CD8 T cells in ankylosing spondylitis. TCRdb called the 5' RACE reads again in MiXCR, with one record for every CDR3 protein. This table has under 250,000 distinct CDR3 sequences, 32% appearing once. The sample comprised blood, either unsorted or a sorted T cell fraction (not recorded which). These TCRs come from a male donor with ankylosing spondylitis or in good health (not recorded which).

The V call is TRBV3-1, the J call TRBJ2-5; D is uncertain. Germline V CDR1 and CDR2: LGHDT, YNNKEL (reference sequence). V lost 0 bases and J 4 bases, leaving 3 bases between the germline ends. CDR3 length: 12 amino acids. Here the CDR3 reads CASSQDGETQYF. DNA of the CDR3: TGTGCCAGCAGCCAAGACGGAGAGACCCAGTACTTC.

V is TRBV20-1 and J is TRBJ2-7; D unclear. The CDR3 spans 10 residues. Trimming shortened V by 6 bases and J by 3 bases, and 6 bases separated the two germline ends. Germline V lookup: CDR1 DFQATT, CDR2 SNEGSKA (reference sequence). The CDR3 loop is CSAIFYEQYF. The CDR3 DNA reads as TGCAGTGCAATCTTCTACGAGCAGTACTTC.

In nucleotides, the CDR3 is TGTGCCAGCAGACGACAGGGGGCGGAGACCCAGTACTTC. Translating gives CASRRQGAETQYF. The rearrangement links TRBV11-2 to TRBJ2-5, with 10 bases lining up with TRBD1. Per germline, CDR1 SGHAT and CDR2 FQNNGV. The trim removed 6 bases at V and 5 bases at J, leaving 3 bases unmatched. The CDR3 runs to 13 residues.

The chain couples TRBV29-1 to TRBJ2-1; 8 bases map to TRBD1. V shed 6 bases and J 7 bases; nucleotides not matched to a gene: 8. This CDR3 has 13 amino acids. Germline loops: CDR1 SQVTM, CDR2 ANQGSEA. DNA of the CDR3: TGCAGCGTCGCAGGGGGCGCGGTGAATGAGCAGTTCTTC. Its protein product is CSVAGGAVNEQFF.

The chain is built from TRBV6-4 and TRBJ2-1, with D perhaps assigned TRBD1 or TRBD2 (5 bases each). V lost 4 bases and J lost 0, with 10 bases in between. This CDR3 has 15 amino acids. Germline lookup yields CDR1 MRHNA and CDR2 SNTAGT. The CDR3 DNA sequence: TGTGCCAGCAGTGTGTGGGGGAACTCCTACAATGAGCAGTTCTTC. Amino acids: CASSVWGNSYNEQFF.

This clonotype appeared a few times. This chain connects TRBV3-1 to TRBJ1-2; 8 nucleotides agree with TRBD1. Germline CDR1 LGHDT, CDR2 YNNKEL (reference sequence). The CDR3 has 15 amino acids. Trimming removed 4 bases from V and 4 bases from J; junction bases left unmatched: 8. Written as DNA, the CDR3 is TGTGCCAGCAGCCCCCAGGGGGCTAGGACCTATGGCTACACCTTC. Its translation: CASSPQGARTYGYTF.

V gene TRBV4-1 combines with J gene TRBJ2-3, with 10 bases lining up with TRBD2. The CDR3 spans 15 residues. The germline V gene has CDR1 MGHRA and CDR2 YSYEKL. Trimming at V came to 4 bases and at J to 6 bases, leaving 7 bases not matched to a gene. The CDR3 region is CASSPFSGGADTQYF. The CDR3, as DNA: TGCGCCAGCAGCCCGTTCAGCGGGGGGGCGGATACGCAGTATTTT.

This clonotype was detected ten times or more. The rearrangement uses TRBV29-1 and TRBJ1-2; D not certain. The V gene's germline CDR1 is SQVTM and CDR2 ANQGSEA. Trimming stripped 4 bases from V and 0 bases from J, with 9 bases between. This CDR3 has 13 residues. CDR3: CSVVPKANYGYTF. The CDR3 DNA reads TGCAGCGTTGTTCCGAAAGCTAACTATGGCTACACCTTC. Full variable domain (remainder filled in from reference TRBV29-1 and TRBJ1-2): SAVISQKPSRDICQRGTSLTIQCQVDSQVTMMFWYRQQPGQSLTLIATANQGSEATYESGFVIDKFPISRPNLTFSTLTVSNMSPEDSSIYLCSVVPKANYGYTFGSGTRLTVV.

This rearrangement joins TRBV7-9 to TRBJ2-3, with TRBD1 matching over 8 bases. V was pared by 4 bases and J by 4 bases, with 1 base of the junction left unmatched. The length of the CDR3 is 13 residues. Per the germline V gene, CDR1 is SEHNR and CDR2 is FQNEAQ (reference sequence). The CDR3, as DNA: TGTGCCAGCAGCTCACAGGGGGCAGATACGCAGTATTTT. This sequence encodes CASSSQGADTQYF.

This clonotype turned up a few times. The chain employs TRBV10-3 and TRBJ2-7; 8 nucleotides agree with TRBD1. Unmatched junction bases numbered 7, after V lost 6 bases and J lost 3 bases. The CDR3 totals 14 residues. CDR1 ENHRY and CDR2 SYGVKD come from the germline V gene. The CDR3: CAIRTDRGDYEQYF. The CDR3 nucleotides are TGTGCCATCAGAACCGACAGGGGTGACTACGAGCAGTACTTC.

This clonotype has more than one count but fewer than ten. The rearrangement links TRBV20-1 to TRBJ2-5; possible D gene TRBD1, 6 bases. The germline V and J ends were trimmed by 6 bases and 5 bases, with 10 bases remaining between them. The CDR3 spans 11 residues. CDR1 is DFQATT and CDR2 is SNEGSKA in the germline V gene (reference sequence). For the CDR3, the DNA is TGCAGTGCCAATAGGGGGGAGACCCAGTACTTC. Translated, it gives CSANRGETQYF.

This clonotype was seen a few times. The chain joins TRBV7-9 to TRBJ2-1; D is unclear. V lost 5 bases to trimming and J lost 4 bases, with 12 bases between them. There are 14 residues in the CDR3. Germline assignment: CDR1 SEHNR and CDR2 FQNEAQ (reference sequence). The CDR3 nucleotides read TGTGCCAGCAGCACAACCCTGACGTACAATGAGCAGTTCTTC. Encoded protein: CASSTTLTYNEQFF.

This chain uses TRBV6-1 with TRBJ2-1; a possible D gene is TRBD1 (5 bases). CDR3 length: 15 residues. The germline V gene encodes CDR1 MNHNS and CDR2 SASEGT. Trimming pared 7 bases from V and 4 bases from J, leaving 17 bases between. The CDR3 spells CASKPRVSMYNEQFF. In nucleotides, the CDR3 is TGTGCCAGCAAGCCCAGGGTGTCGATGTACAATGAGCAGTTCTTC.

The J gene is TRBJ2-3, the V gene TRBV12-3 or TRBV12-4; D possibly corresponds to TRBD1 (6 bases). V shed 9 bases and J shed 11 bases, with 27 bases lying between them. This CDR3 has 15 residues. The CDR3 loop is CASQAPYRDDEGQYF. The CDR3 DNA reads TGTGCCAGTCAGGCTCCTTACAGGGACGACGAGGGGCAGTATTTT.

This clonotype has only a few counts. The rearrangement uses TRBV7-9 and TRBJ2-7; maybe TRBD1 (6 bases). This CDR3 comprises 14 residues. Germline assignment: CDR1 SEHNR and CDR2 FQNEAQ (reference sequence). V was trimmed by 5 bases and J by 2 bases, leaving 13 bases between them. CDR3 bases: TGTGCCAGCAGCCTGACAGGCAGCACCTACGAGCAGTACTTC. Its translation is CASSLTGSTYEQYF.

This clonotype was counted only a few times. V gene TRBV20-1 combines with J gene TRBJ2-7; 8 nucleotides match TRBD1. V was pared by 5 bases and J by 1 base, with 7 bases of the junction left unmatched. The CDR3 sequence is 14 residues long. The germline gives CDR1 DFQATT, CDR2 SNEGSKA (reference sequence). The CDR3 DNA sequence: TGCAGTGCTTACCGGGACAGGTCTTCCTACGAGCAGTACTTC. It yields the protein CSAYRDRSSYEQYF.

This clonotype was counted only a few times. The rearrangement uses TRBV7-2 and TRBJ2-1, with 10 bases aligning to TRBD2. Germline trimming cut 4 bases from V and 6 bases from J; bases unmatched to any gene: 9. CDR1 and CDR2 from the germline V gene are SGHTA and FQGNSA. The CDR3 is 16 amino acids. For the CDR3, the DNA is TGTGCCAGCAGCTCCTCAGCGGGGGGGCCCCCCAATGAGCAGTTCTTC. Translated: CASSSSAGGPPNEQFF.

The chain recombines TRBV28 with TRBJ2-5; D ambiguous. V was clipped by 3 bases and J by 1 base, with 3 bases between them. Per the germline V gene, CDR1 is MDHEN and CDR2 is SYDVKM. The CDR3 loop spans 12 amino acids. The CDR3 sequence: CASSFIQETQYF. The CDR3 DNA reads TGTGCCAGCAGTTTCATCCAAGAGACCCAGTACTTC.

This chain links TRBV5-5 with TRBJ2-2; D is possibly TRBD1 (6 bases). Germline V gene data show CDR1 as SGHKS and CDR2 as YYEKEE (reference sequence). V lost 4 bases and J 2 bases, leaving 15 bases between the germline ends. The CDR3 extends over 16 amino acids. CDR3 amino acids: CASSGGQDLNTGELFF. CDR3 coding DNA: TGTGCCAGCAGCGGGGGACAAGATTTAAACACCGGGGAGCTGTTTTTT.

The genes are TRBV6-5 and TRBJ1-6; 8 nucleotides match TRBD1. CDR1 and CDR2 (germline): MNHEY, SVGAGI. The CDR3 contains 12 residues. Losses at the gene ends were 6 bases for V and 13 bases for J; bases not matched to a gene: 5. CDR3 protein: CASSPGQGPLHF. In nucleotides, the CDR3 is TGTGCCAGCAGCCCAGGACAGGGTCCCCTCCACTTT.

A few counts support this clonotype. V and J are TRBV7-8 and TRBJ2-5; TRBD2 matches at 9 bases. V shed 5 bases and J 1 base; nucleotides not matched to a gene: 8. Per germline, CDR1 SGHVS and CDR2 FQNEAQ. The CDR3 extends over 16 amino acids. CDR3 DNA sequence: TGTGCCAGCAGCGCCTATAGCGGGGGCCCCCAAGAGACCCAGTACTTC. Its protein is CASSAYSGGPQETQYF.

This clonotype was found a few times. The gene calls are TRBV5-1 and TRBJ2-2, with 10 nucleotides matching TRBD1. The germline V gene encodes CDR1 SGHRS and CDR2 YFSETQ. Losses at the gene ends were 0 bases for V and 9 bases for J; bases not matched to a gene: 5. CDR3 length equals 15 residues. The chain's CDR3 is CASSLAGTGVRELFF. The CDR3 DNA follows: TGCGCCAGCAGCTTGGCGGGGACAGGGGTCAGGGAGCTGTTTTTT.

This chain links TRBV29-1 with TRBJ2-5; D is undetermined. Germline CDR1 is SQVTM and CDR2 is ANQGSEA. The CDR3 runs 10 residues. Trimming shortened V by 2 bases and J by 5 bases, and 3 bases separated the two germline ends. The CDR3 spells CSVERETQYF. CDR3 coding DNA: TGCAGCGTTGAAAGGGAGACCCAGTACTTC.

There are a few counts of this clonotype. The gene calls are TRBV6-4 and TRBJ2-2, with D perhaps matching TRBD2 (5 bases). Germline V gives CDR1 MRHNA, CDR2 SNTAGT. The germline V and J ends were trimmed by 5 bases and 8 bases, with 12 bases remaining between them. This CDR3 comprises 13 residues. The CDR3 loop is CASSSTSSGELFF. CDR3 nucleotide sequence: TGTGCCAGCAGTTCAACTAGTTCTGGGGAGCTGTTTTTT.

This clonotype was detected once. The chain combines TRBV7-9 with TRBJ2-1; D not resolved. V shed 5 bases and J shed 0 bases, with 11 bases lying between them. The CDR3 contains 15 residues. The germline V gene has CDR1 SEHNR and CDR2 FQNEAQ (reference sequence). The CDR3 nucleotides are TGTGCCAGCAGCCCAGTCCCCAACTCCTACAATGAGCAGTTCTTC. It translates to CASSPVPNSYNEQFF.

The chain has TRBV7-9 and TRBJ2-7, with 7 bases identical to TRBD1. The CDR3 runs to 13 residues. V shed 5 bases, J shed 5 bases, and the junction held 6 bases outside the gene matches. Germline-derived CDR1 and CDR2 are SEHNR and FQNEAQ (reference sequence). CDR3 protein: CASSPWDRHEQYF. The CDR3 region has the DNA TGTGCCAGCAGCCCCTGGGACAGACACGAGCAGTACTTC.

The chain is built from TRBV7-3 and TRBJ2-3, with a weak D call TRBD2 (5 bases). The CDR3 totals 15 residues. Looked up from germline, CDR1 is SGHTA and CDR2 is FQGTGA. V was pared by 5 bases and J by 1 base, with 13 bases between. The CDR3 coding sequence is TGTGCCAGCAGCCCGGACTGGGCGGGCACAGATACGCAGTATTTT. Translation: CASSPDWAGTDTQYF.

This clonotype appeared a few times. This chain's CDR3 is CASTYGTSGGSEQFF. DNA of the CDR3: TGTGCCAGCACCTACGGGACTAGCGGGGGGTCTGAGCAGTTCTTC. V gene TRBV12-3 or TRBV12-4 combines with J gene TRBJ2-1; 15 bases are shared with TRBD2. This CDR3 has 15 residues. The V segment lost 7 bases and the J segment 9 bases; nucleotides outside the gene matches: 7.